This T cell receptor (beta chain) was recorded in a study of blood T cell repertoires in COVID-19. Study at large: From the United States, Italy and Spain came samples of acute and convalescent COVID-19.

Authors' data handling: Researchers report that nucleated cell counts were estimated from reference gene primer amplification. The protocol was immunoSEQ multiplex PCR, while the TCRdb copy is restricted to in-frame clones and leaves out a portion. The D gene and trimming were derived from the DNA, and the V and J assignments and clone size from that table. The data contain more than 90,000 clones, over 75% of them seen just once; the ten biggest clones take up 9.5% to 15%. This CDR3 is built from 13 residues. The V end lost 0 bases, the J end lost 11 bases, and 16 bases lay between the germline ends. Germline V gives CDR1 GTSNPN, CDR2 SVGIG (reference sequence). This clone came up a few times.

This chain links TRBV30 with TRBJ1-2, with a possible D match to TRBD1 (6 bases). Sequenced material: peripheral blood. This clonotype was obtained from a human donor in a cohort sampled during active COVID-19. DNA for the CDR3: TGTGCCTGGAGTGTAGGGGGGGCCTGGAGATACACCTTC. This translates into CAWSVGGAWRYTF.